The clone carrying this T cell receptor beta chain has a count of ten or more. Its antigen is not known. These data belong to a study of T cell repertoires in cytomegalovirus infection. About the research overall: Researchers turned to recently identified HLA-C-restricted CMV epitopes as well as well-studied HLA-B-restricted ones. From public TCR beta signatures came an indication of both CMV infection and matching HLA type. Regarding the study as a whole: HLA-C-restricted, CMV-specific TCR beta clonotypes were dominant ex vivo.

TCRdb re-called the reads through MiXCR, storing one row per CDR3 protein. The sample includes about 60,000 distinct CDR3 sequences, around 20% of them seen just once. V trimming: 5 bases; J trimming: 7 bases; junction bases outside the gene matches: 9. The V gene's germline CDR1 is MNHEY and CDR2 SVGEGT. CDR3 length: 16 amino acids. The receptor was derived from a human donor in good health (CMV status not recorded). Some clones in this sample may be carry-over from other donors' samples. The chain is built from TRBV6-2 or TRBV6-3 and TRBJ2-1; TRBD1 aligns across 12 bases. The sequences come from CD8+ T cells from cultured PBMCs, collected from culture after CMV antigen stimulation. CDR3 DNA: TGTGCCAGCAGTCGTACCGGGACAGGGGGCTGGAATGAGCAGTTCTTC. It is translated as CASSRTGTGGWNEQFF.